The present entry profiles one T cell receptor (beta chain) with its context. The V segment lost 1 base and the J segment 3 bases; nucleotides outside the gene matches: 7. Looked up from germline, CDR1 is SGHKS and CDR2 is YYEKEE (reference sequence). This CDR3 has 15 residues. The sample belongs to a study of blood T cell repertoires in COVID-19. Profiled with immunoSEQ multiplex PCR; TCRdb holds only in-frame clones, not every one. The table lists roughly 62,000 clones, around nine tenths of them singletons. Specimen: peripheral blood. This sequence joins TRBV5-5 and TRBJ2-7; the match to TRBD1 covers 7 bases. The TCR sequence derives from a man in his 70s with acute or convalescent COVID-19. The CDR3 sequence is CASSLIQGQIYEQYF. In DNA, the CDR3 is TGTGCCAGCAGCTTGATCCAGGGACAGATCTACGAGCAGTACTTC.